This T cell receptor beta chain was documented in a study of CXCR3-negative and CXCR3-positive naive CD8 T cells. Overall study results and limits: Surface CD5 matched across naive subsets, and TRB CDR3 properties served to infer TCR strength. A higher hydrophobicity marked the TRB CDR3s of CXCR3-positive naive cells versus CXCR3-negative naive cells. Diversity was high in both naive subsets and much lower in memory cells.

The CDR3 is 16 amino acids. Germline V gene data show CDR1 as MNHEY and CDR2 as SVGAGI. Comments on this clonotype: Its cognate antigen is unknown.

Preparation of TRB cDNA libraries relied on 5' RACE carrying UMI labels. TCRdb reprocessed the 5' RACE reads; each CDR3 protein has one entry and no DNA is given. The sample's table shows about 63,000 distinct CDR3 sequences. This sequence was found in a human donor in good health. Some clones in this sample may be carry-over from other donors' samples. The sequenced sample consisted of naive CXCR3+ CD8+ T cells from blood. This sample's subset: CD45RO-CCR7+CD27+CD95- naive CD8+ T cells expressing CXCR3 (TNR3+). The genes are TRBV6-5 and TRBJ1-3. The chain's CDR3 is CASSTAHQLSGNTIYF.